The 14 T cell receptor beta chains presented below share a single source sample, sequenced in a study of OX40 agonist ivuxolimab in advanced cancers. Library generation was performed with the immunoSEQ multiplex PCR assay. TCRdb retrieved this table from immuneACCESS and kept in-frame rearrangements only. Not all clones are present; in checked studies, unresolved V genes account for under half, and no reason is known for the remainder. Present in this sample are tens of thousands of clones, 89% of which were seen just once. The ten largest clonotypes hold 12% of the sample. Sequencing was performed on CD4+ or CD8+ T cells sorted from blood, taken in a trial of the OX40 agonist ivuxolimab. These receptors all stem from an adult with an advanced solid tumor such as melanoma, head and neck, liver or kidney cancer.

The chain joins TRBV28 to TRBJ1-3; the D is unclear. Germline CDR1 MDHEN, CDR2 SYDVKM. V was trimmed by 3 bases and J by 4 bases, leaving 10 bases between them. CDR3 size: 14 residues. CDR3 region: CASSFWGNGNTIYF. CDR3 nucleotides: TGTGCCAGCAGTTTTTGGGGTAACGGAAACACCATATATTTT. Supplemented by reference TRBV28 and TRBJ1-3, the full variable domain reads DVKVTQSSRYLVKRTGEKVFLECVQDMDHENMFWYRQDPGLGLRLIYFSYDVKMKEKGDIPEGYSVSREKKERFSLILESASTNQTSMYLCASSFWGNGNTIYFGEGSWLTVV.

V and J are TRBV19 and TRBJ1-1, with D hard to call. This CDR3 is 13 amino acids long. V was pared by 1 base and J by 4 bases, with 7 bases between. Germline loops: CDR1 LNHDA, CDR2 SQIVND (reference sequence). CDR3 protein: CASSIGWVTEAFF. For the CDR3, the DNA is TGTGCCAGTAGTATAGGATGGGTCACTGAAGCTTTCTTT.

This clone was found a few times. This chain links TRBV7-9 with TRBJ1-2; a weak D match, TRBD1 (5 bases). The CDR3 has 15 residues. CDR1 is SEHNR and CDR2 is FQNEAQ in the germline V gene (reference sequence). Trimming took off 1 base at V and 6 bases at J, with 15 bases between the two ends. The DNA of the CDR3 is TGTGCCAGCAGCTTAGGTTCTCGACAGAAGGATGGCTACACCTTC. Its translation is CASSLGSRQKDGYTF.

The gene calls are TRBV19 and TRBJ2-5; D tentatively fits TRBD1 or TRBD2 (5 bases each). Germline assignment: CDR1 LNHDA and CDR2 SQIVND (reference sequence). V shed 6 bases and J shed 3 bases, with 11 bases lying between them. CDR3 size: 13 residues. The CDR3 sequence: CASRTLGEETQYF. The DNA for the CDR3 is TGTGCCAGTAGGACACTAGGGGAAGAGACCCAGTACTTC.

This chain joins TRBV11-2 and TRBJ1-1, with a weak D call TRBD1 (5 bases). V lost 4 bases to trimming and J lost 0 bases, with 15 bases between them. From germline, CDR1 is SGHAT and CDR2 FQNNGV. The CDR3 runs to 16 residues. This CDR3 is CASSSRLGTVNTEAFF. CDR3 nucleotides: TGTGCCAGCAGCTCACGGCTCGGGACGGTGAACACTGAAGCTTTCTTT.

V and J are TRBV11-2 and TRBJ2-3; no clear D gene. The CDR3 has 18 residues. V was cut by 6 bases and J by 0 bases, with 22 bases left in between. CDR1 is SGHAT, CDR2 FQNNGV, per germline. The CDR3 is CASRVGPNRPSSTDTQYF. CDR3 DNA sequence: TGTGCCAGCAGAGTCGGACCGAACCGCCCCTCTAGCACAGATACGCAGTATTTT. Drawing the rest from reference TRBV11-2 and TRBJ2-3, the complete variable domain is EAGVAQSPRYKIIEKRQSVAFWCNPISGHATLYWYQQILGQGPKLLIQFQNNGVVDDSQLPKDRFSAERLKGVDSTLKIQPAKLEDSAVYLCASRVGPNRPSSTDTQYFGPGTRLTVL.

The chain uses TRBV2 and TRBJ2-1; a weak D match, TRBD1 (5 bases). The length of the CDR3 is 13 residues. Trimming removed 8 bases at V and 1 base at J, with 9 bases between. Germline V lookup: CDR1 SNHLY, CDR2 FYNNEI. CDR3 nucleotides: TGTGCCAGCGGGGCTTTATCCTACAATGAGCAGTTCTTC. This translates into CASGALSYNEQFF. Complete variable domain (other parts from reference TRBV2 and TRBJ2-1): EPEVTQTPSHQVTQMGQEVILRCVPISNHLYFYWYRQILGQKVEFLVSFYNNEISEKSEIFDDQFSVERPDGSNFTLKIRSTKLEDSAMYFCASGALSYNEQFFGPGTRLTVL.

This chain links TRBV29-1 with TRBJ2-7; the D is unclear. Trimming cost V 6 bases and J 0 bases, with 9 bases left between them. The CDR3 totals 12 residues. Germline loops: CDR1 SQVTM, CDR2 ANQGSEA. The DNA of the CDR3 is TGCAGCGTGGGCCCCGGCTCCTACGAGCAGTACTTC. Amino acids: CSVGPGSYEQYF.

As for this clone: Since a much larger clone is just one base distant, this may be a read error. This chain uses TRBV10-1 with TRBJ2-2, with D perhaps TRBD2 (6 bases). The CDR3 runs to 15 residues. The V gene's germline CDR1 is WNHNN and CDR2 SYGVQD (reference sequence). CDR3 bases: TGCGTCAGCAGTGAAGGAGGGAGGAACACCGGGGAGCTGTTTTTT. Translating gives CVSSEGGRNTGELFF.

The chain has TRBV7-2 and TRBJ2-5, with TRBD1 matching over 7 bases. Unmatched junction bases numbered 15, after V lost 5 bases and J lost 9 bases. Germline lookup yields CDR1 SGHTA and CDR2 FQGNSA. The CDR3 has 15 amino acids. In nucleotides, the CDR3 is TGTGCCAGCAGCCAGGGACAGCGGTTTTTTTTACCCCAGTACTTC. Translated, it gives CASSQGQRFFLPQYF.

V is TRBV28 and J is TRBJ2-1; TRBD2 matches at 11 bases. V dropped 2 bases and J dropped 8; count of bases not matched to a gene: 14. Germline CDR1 MDHEN, CDR2 SYDVKM. There are 18 residues in the CDR3. CDR3 coding DNA: TGTGCCAGCAGTTTAGGGCCAGGGACTAGCGGACATATCTATGAGCAGTTCTTC. This gives the protein CASSLGPGTSGHIYEQFF.

The chain links TRBV30 to TRBJ2-1; possibly TRBD2 for D (5 bases). Germline V gene sequence: CDR1 GTSNPN, CDR2 SVGIG (reference sequence). The CDR3 loop spans 12 amino acids. The V and J ends lost 2 bases and 5 bases respectively, with 7 bases between them. CDR3: CAWSPGNNEQFF. The CDR3 DNA follows: TGTGCCTGGAGTCCGGGGAACAATGAGCAGTTCTTC.

This clone occurred once. CDR3 residues: CASSLTRGPAYEQYF. CDR3 in DNA: TGTGCCAGCAGCCTAACTCGGGGGCCCGCCTACGAGCAGTACTTC. V usage is TRBV7-9 and J usage is TRBJ2-7; D is tentatively TRBD1 or TRBD2 (6 bases each). Germline V lookup: CDR1 SEHNR, CDR2 FQNEAQ (reference sequence). The CDR3 totals 15 residues. The germline V and J ends were trimmed by 5 bases and 2 bases, with 16 bases remaining between them.

The gene calls are TRBV27 and TRBJ2-4, with TRBD1 matching over 7 bases. Looked up from germline, CDR1 is MNHEY and CDR2 is SMNVEV (reference sequence). V lost 5 bases to trimming and J lost 0 bases; unmatched junction nucleotides: 7. The CDR3 contains 16 residues. CDR3 bases: TGTGCCAGCAGTCGTTGGACAGGCGGAGCCAAAAACATTCAGTACTTC. It is translated as CASSRWTGGAKNIQYF.